Shown below are 19 T cell receptor beta chains from a single sample sequenced in a study of identical twins. TCRdb re-analysed the 5' RACE reads in MiXCR, keeping a single row per CDR3 protein. The sample records hundreds of thousands of distinct CDR3 sequences, under 9% being singletons. This same sample was also part of a study on yellow fever vaccine responses in identical twins.

The sequenced sample consisted of PBMCs. The receptors come from a woman between 18 and 29 years old in good health.

In regard to this clonotype: A much larger clone is a single base away; this may be a read error. V usage is TRBV29-1 and J usage is TRBJ2-1; the D is unclear. Germline lookup yields CDR1 SQVTM and CDR2 ANQGSEA. The CDR3 totals 12 residues. V dropped 4 bases and J dropped 7 bases, with 11 bases sitting between them. CDR3: CSVVDLRNEQFF. The CDR3 DNA sequence: TGCAGCGTTGTAGATCTCCGGAATGAGCAGTTCTTC.

The sample holds many counts of this clonotype. The chain has TRBV12-3 or TRBV12-4 and TRBJ2-1; D unclear. There are 13 residues in the CDR3. V was trimmed by 8 bases and J by 3 bases, leaving 11 bases between them. The CDR3 DNA reads TGTGCCAGCGGAGCGTCAAACTACAATGAGCAGTTCTTC. Amino acid sequence: CASGASNYNEQFF.

A note on this clonotype: At one end, the junction sequence differs from germline, possibly due to a read error. The chain recombines TRBV27 with TRBJ1-1, with D possibly matching TRBD1 (6 bases). The CDR3 is made up of 15 amino acids. The germline gives CDR1 MNHEY, CDR2 SMNVEV (reference sequence). CDR3 in amino acids: CASSLSPTGNAEAFF. CDR3 in DNA: TGTGCCAGCAGTTTATCGCCCACAGGGAACGCTGAAGCTTTCTTT.

This rearrangement joins TRBV7-3 to TRBJ2-7, with 11 bases aligning to TRBD2. CDR1 is SGHTA, CDR2 FQGTGA, per germline. Trimming removed 2 bases from V and 5 bases from J; junction bases left unmatched: 5. This CDR3 has 15 amino acids. The CDR3 is CASSLGTSGSDEQYF. CDR3 in DNA: TGTGCCAGCAGCTTAGGGACTAGCGGCTCTGACGAGCAGTACTTC.

The chain joins TRBV6-4 to TRBJ2-1, with TRBD2 matching 7 bases. Per germline, CDR1 MRHNA and CDR2 SNTAGT. The CDR3 has 16 residues. V shed 2 bases, J shed 5 bases, and the junction held 9 bases outside the gene matches. The CDR3 sequence: CASSDNLPSGNNEQFF. The DNA for the CDR3 is TGTGCCAGCAGTGACAACTTGCCTAGCGGTAACAATGAGCAGTTCTTC.

This clonotype was observed many times. The CDR3 loop is CSLSPRLLNTEAFF. CDR3 in DNA: TGCAGTCTCAGTCCGAGACTATTGAACACTGAAGCTTTCTTT. V usage is TRBV20-1 and J usage is TRBJ1-1; D remains unclear. The CDR3 is made up of 14 amino acids. Germline CDR1 DFQATT, CDR2 SNEGSKA (reference sequence). Trimming shortened V by 8 bases and J by 0 bases, and 16 bases separated the two germline ends.

This clonotype was recorded at least ten times. The chain couples TRBV12-3 or TRBV12-4 to TRBJ2-3; D ambiguous. V lost 1 base, J lost 3 bases, and 8 bases lay in between. The CDR3 totals 14 residues. CDR3 sequence: CASSLVQLTDTQYF. For the CDR3, the DNA is TGTGCCAGCAGTTTAGTTCAGCTTACAGATACGCAGTATTTT.

The sample holds many counts of this clonotype. The chain links TRBV5-1 to TRBJ2-3, with D possibly matching TRBD1 (5 bases). Trimming took off 3 bases at V and 4 bases at J, with 15 bases between the two ends. The CDR3 loop spans 15 amino acids. Germline V CDR1 and CDR2: SGHRS, YFSETQ. The CDR3: CASSWGRVRADTQYF. CDR3 bases: TGCGCCAGCAGCTGGGGCCGCGTCCGTGCAGATACGCAGTATTTT.

This chain links TRBV24-1 with TRBJ2-1; TRBD2 matches at 10 bases. CDR1 and CDR2 (germline): KGHDR, SFDVKD. This CDR3 region has 16 residues. V trimming: 3 bases; J trimming: 2 bases; junction bases outside the gene matches: 3. The CDR3 DNA reads as TGTGCCACCAGTGATATAAGCGGGGGGGCCTACAATGAGCAGTTCTTC. It yields the protein CATSDISGGAYNEQFF.

V usage is TRBV5-1 and J usage is TRBJ2-3; D unclear. The CDR3 is made up of 14 amino acids. The V end lost 3 bases, the J end lost 4 bases, and 12 bases lay between the germline ends. Germline CDR1 and CDR2: SGHRS and YFSETQ. The CDR3, as DNA: TGCGCCAGCAGCTCCGAGTGGGTTTCAGATACGCAGTATTTT. Its translation is CASSSEWVSDTQYF.

This clonotype was detected many times. The chain carries TRBV7-9 and TRBJ2-1; perhaps D is TRBD1 or TRBD2 (7 bases each). The CDR3 has 16 residues. The ends were cut back, 7 bases at V and 8 bases at J, with 24 bases in the middle. CDR1 and CDR2 from the germline V gene are SEHNR and FQNEAQ (reference sequence). The CDR3 sequence: CASTSYRGGFFDEQFF. The DNA of the CDR3 is TGTGCCAGCACCAGTTACAGGGGAGGGTTTTTCGATGAGCAGTTCTTC.

There are a few counts of this clonotype. The chain is built from TRBV3-1 and TRBJ2-5; unclear D gene. V dropped 4 bases and J dropped 5 bases, with 14 bases sitting between them. CDR1 is LGHDT and CDR2 is YNNKEL in the germline V gene (reference sequence). The CDR3 is 14 residues long. The CDR3 nucleotides read TGTGCCAGCAGCCGGCCCAGCGCCTGGGAGACCCAGTACTTC. Its protein is CASSRPSAWETQYF.

This clonotype showed up just a few times. The genes are TRBV18 and TRBJ2-1, with D maybe TRBD2 (6 bases). The V gene lost 3 bases and the J gene lost 7 bases, with 16 bases spanning the gap. The germline V gene encodes CDR1 KGHSH and CDR2 LQKENI. The CDR3 covers 15 residues. The CDR3 sequence: CASSPGAGTGNEQFF. CDR3 sequence (DNA): TGTGCCAGCTCACCGGGAGCGGGTACGGGGAATGAGCAGTTCTTC.

The sample holds many counts of this clonotype. V is TRBV7-9 and J is TRBJ2-7, with 10 bases aligning to TRBD2. The CDR3 is 15 amino acids. Unmatched junction bases numbered 2, after V lost 1 base and J lost 2 bases. Germline CDR1 reads SEHNR; CDR2 reads FQNEAQ (reference sequence). CDR3 sequence (DNA): TGTGCCAGCAGCTTAGAAGCGGGGGGGCCCTACGAGCAGTACTTC. Encoded protein: CASSLEAGGPYEQYF.

This clonotype was seen a handful of times. This chain connects TRBV5-8 to TRBJ1-2; D possibly corresponds to TRBD1 (6 bases). The CDR3 contains 16 residues. Germline V lookup: CDR1 SGHTS, CDR2 YDEGEE. V shed 0 bases and J shed 2 bases, with 14 bases lying between them. CDR3 amino acids: CASSLASQGRNYGYTF. CDR3 DNA: TGTGCCAGCAGCTTGGCTTCTCAGGGGCGGAACTATGGCTACACCTTC.

This clonotype was seen a few times. The chain couples TRBV15 to TRBJ2-1; D unresolved. The germline gives CDR1 LNHNV, CDR2 YYDKDF (reference sequence). CDR3 length: 12 residues. V dropped 7 bases and J dropped 7 bases, with 11 bases sitting between them. The CDR3 is CATTDVRNEQFF. CDR3 in DNA: TGTGCCACCACCGACGTAAGAAATGAGCAGTTCTTC. The variable domain in full, completed from reference TRBV15 and TRBJ2-1, reads DAMVIQNPRYQVTQFGKPVTLSCSQTLNHNVMYWYQQKSSQAPKLLFHYYDKDFNNEADTPDNFQSRRPNTSFCFLDIRSPGLGDTAMYLCATTDVRNEQFFGPGTRLTVL.

This clonotype was seen ten or more times. The rearrangement uses TRBV12-3 or TRBV12-4 and TRBJ1-5, with a possible D match to TRBD1 (5 bases). The ends were cut back, 1 base at V and 2 bases at J, with 9 bases in the middle. CDR3 length equals 15 residues. DNA for the CDR3: TGTGCCAGCAGTTTAGTTCGGGGACGCAATCAGCCCCAGCATTTT. Protein: CASSLVRGRNQPQHF.

The chain employs TRBV6-5 and TRBJ2-3; TRBD2 agrees at 10 bases. CDR3 size: 15 residues. V lost 2 bases and J lost 3; bases outside the gene matches: 2. Germline CDR1 reads MNHEY; CDR2 reads SVGAGI. The CDR3: CASSYGTSETDTQYF. Here the CDR3 DNA reads TGTGCCAGCAGTTACGGGACTAGCGAGACAGATACGCAGTATTTT.

The sample holds a few counts of this clonotype. This chain links TRBV19 with TRBJ2-5, with D possibly being TRBD1 (6 bases). The CDR3 is 13 residues long. The germline V and J ends were trimmed by 7 bases and 4 bases, with 13 bases remaining between them. Germline CDR1 is LNHDA and CDR2 is SQIVND (reference sequence). The CDR3: CASKLQGRETQYF. In DNA form, the CDR3 reads TGTGCCAGTAAATTACAGGGTCGAGAGACCCAGTACTTC.